This record looks at one T cell receptor (beta chain) sequence and its context. The antigen it recognizes is unknown. The sample holds no much larger clone one base away, and base qualities are not on file. The meaning of the sample's time point label: baseline before first vaccination. The vaccinee samples were drawn from two UK trials, COV001 and COV002, one of which was a single-blind randomized controlled phase 2/3 trial testing AZD1222 (ChAdOx1 nCoV-19) in healthy adults. For TCRbeta chain sequencing, PBMC samples from trial participants were taken at day 0 and at day 28 after the second dose. The CDR3 regions of human TCRbeta chains were analyzed by immunosequencing. As for how the authors treated the data: TCRs in the repertoires were matched against a reference library of SARS-CoV-2-specific TCRs that had been generated with the MIRA antigen-specificity platform. Breadth was defined as the fraction of unique TCRs that were SARS-CoV-2-associated, and depth was defined as the fraction of total T cells that were SARS-CoV-2-associated. Using the MIRA data, each spike-specific TCR was assigned both to the spike region to which the TCR was reactive and to a CD4 or CD8 class. Log10-transformed breadth and depth values were compared by one-way ANOVA with Sidak's multiple comparisons tests. TCRdb carries this immuneACCESS record with in-frame sequences only. Its versions omit some clonotypes, under half of them owing to an unresolved V gene in the studies checked, with the rest unexplained. The V and J calls and the clone size are those of that table, but D and trimming were determined from the DNA. Recorded for this sample are about 140,000 clones; about 88% of them occurred a single time. The top ten clonotypes cover 4% to 5% of the sample.

These data originate in a study of T cell responses to AZD1222 COVID-19 vaccine (dated by TCRdb to the early 2020s). With respect to the entire study: AZD1222 recipients with second doses at about 4 weeks or about 12 weeks were pooled, because spike-specific TCR depth and breadth did not differ between schedules. Trial participants were enrolled by age into subgroups of 18-55, 56-69 and 70-plus years, and about 150, 27 and 61 TCR-sequenced participants, respectively, were included in these subgroups. A total of under 250 trial participants underwent TCR sequencing, of whom roughly 210 had received two doses of AZD1222 and approximately 25 had received two doses of the MenACWY control vaccine. The study at large found these results: The whole spike protein was spanned by vaccine-associated CD4 TCRs, and dominant responses were seen in regions 160-218 and 743-854. The 56-69-year group was small, and its depth increase did not reach significance, likely because of low power. A significant rise in spike-specific TCR breadth and depth was observed after two AZD1222 doses relative to day 0 and relative to MenACWY recipients. Most participants were white British and females outnumbered males, and the authors suggested that clonal diversity may have been underestimated. Because no day 14 peak-response samples were available, repertoires were characterized only after the peak T cell response. Conclusions about previously exposed vaccinees were limited because only six AZD1222 recipients were SARS-CoV-2 seropositive at baseline. Reportedly, close to half of the unique spike-specific TCRs recognized epitopes lying outside the regions that are mutated in the B.1.351 and B.1.1.7 variants.

The germline V gene (reference sequence) provides CDR1 GTSNPN and CDR2 SVGIG. Here V drops 1 base and J drops 4 bases, and the junction holds 5 bases not matched to any gene. From cysteine to phenylalanine, the CDR3 is 15 amino acids long. CDR3 DNA is the only sequence kept; it has 45 bases, read in frame from the first base. The TCR comes from an adult in good health. Here the chain combines TRBV30 and TRBJ2-1, with TRBD1 matching 9 junction bases. The source material was peripheral blood, sampled on day 0 of AZD1222 vaccination. The CDR3 region reads CAWSAGTGHYNEQFF. The DNA sequence follows: TGTGCCTGGAGTGCCGGGACAGGGCATTACAATGAGCAGTTCTTC. Reference TRBV30 and TRBJ2-1 proteins supply the regions before and after the CDR3; the full variable domain is: SQTIHQWPATLVQPVGSPLSLECTVEGTSNPNLYWYRQAAGRGLQLLFYSVGIGQISSEVPQNLSASRPQDRQFILSSKKLLLSDSGFYLCAWSAGTGHYNEQFFGPGTRLTVL.